This TCR beta chain came from a study of neurological immune-mediated disorders. Study findings and constraints: The greatest TCR clonal expansion appeared in HTLV-1-associated myelopathy and the smallest, falling below healthy controls, in multiple sclerosis.

The germline V gene has CDR1 SGHRS and CDR2 YFSETQ. The CDR3 loop spans 14 amino acids. The V end was cut by 2 bases, the J end by 0 bases, with 8 bases between. The time point: technical triplicate 3. The making of cDNA relied on 5'RACE with 10-nucleotide random UMIs. Every sequencing run gave over 190 million TCR-beta sequences, taken from 15-18 subjects. TCRdb passed the 5' RACE reads through MiXCR, listing each CDR3 protein once. There are some 47,000 distinct CDR3 sequences in the sample; 20% to 25% occur only once, and around 4.2% lies in the top ten. In this sample, this clonotype turned up many times. Antigen: not known.

Sequenced input: PBMCs. V usage is TRBV5-1 and J usage is TRBJ1-1; D unclear. This receptor was obtained from a man aged 60 to 69 with HTLV-1-associated myelopathy (HAM/TSP). CDR3 sequence: CASSFGNMNTEAFF. The CDR3, as DNA: TGCGCCAGCAGCTTCGGGAACATGAACACTGAAGCTTTCTTT.